These T cell receptor beta chains were read from a single sample in a study of blood T cell repertoires in COVID-19. Assay used: immunoSEQ multiplex PCR; TCRdb lists only in-frame clones, some missing. There are fewer than 250,000 clones in the sample; roughly 84% occur only once, and approximately 3% lies in the top ten. Input material: PBMCs or T cells enriched from blood (not recorded which). These receptors were taken from a woman aged 30 to 39 who had been exposed to COVID-19. Both conserved end residues are part of each CDR3. Each record gives: J gene, V gene, clone size, D gene, CDR3 DNA, CDR3 protein. The D gene is left open where the match is weak. Clone size is not always given. Where it is, it says once, few, many or a class for expanded clones.

j_gene: TRBJ1-2; v_gene: TRBV21-1; abundance: NA; d_gene: NA; CDR3nt: TGTGCCAGCAGCAAAGTTAAGGGGGCGCGCGGCTACACCTTC; CDR3aa: CASSKVKGARGYTF
j_gene: TRBJ2-7; v_gene: TRBV27; abundance: NA; d_gene: NA; CDR3nt: TGTGCCAGCAGTCCCCGACAGGCAAAGCGTGGCGTCCCACCGTACGAGCAGTACTTC; CDR3aa: CASSPRQAKRGVPPYEQYF
j_gene: TRBJ2-7; v_gene: TRBV6-5; abundance: NA; d_gene: TRBD1; CDR3nt: TGTGCCAGCAGGGGACAGGGGGTGGGTTACGAGCAGTACTTC; CDR3aa: CASRGQGVGYEQYF
j_gene: TRBJ2-1; v_gene: TRBV7-2; abundance: NA; d_gene: NA; CDR3nt: TGTGCCAGCAGCTTAGTTTGGTCTGCTAGCTCCTACAATGAGCAGTTCTTC; CDR3aa: CASSLVWSASSYNEQFF
j_gene: TRBJ2-4; v_gene: TRBV12-5; abundance: NA; d_gene: TRBD1; CDR3nt: TGTGCTAGTGGCCCCGGGACAGATAAAAACATTCAGTACTTC; CDR3aa: CASGPGTDKNIQYF
j_gene: TRBJ1-5; v_gene: TRBV21-1; abundance: NA; d_gene: NA; CDR3nt: TGTGCCAGCAGCAAAGATCGGCGACAGGTGACTGATCAGCCCCAGCATTTT; CDR3aa: CASSKDRRQVTDQPQHF
j_gene: TRBJ1-2; v_gene: TRBV29-1; abundance: NA; d_gene: TRBD1; CDR3nt: TGCAGCGTCACCGGGACAGGGGGCGATGGCTACACCTTC; CDR3aa: CSVTGTGGDGYTF
j_gene: TRBJ2-6; v_gene: TRBV4-3; abundance: once; d_gene: NA; CDR3nt: TGCGCCAGCAGCCAAGACCTCTTCTCTGGGGCCAACGTCCTGACTTTC; CDR3aa: CASSQDLFSGANVLTF
j_gene: TRBJ2-3; v_gene: TRBV27; abundance: NA; d_gene: TRBD1; CDR3nt: TGTGCCAGCAGTCGGGATTTTTTTAGGAATATGAACGACAGGGGAAGAGATACGCAGTATTTT; CDR3aa: CASSRDFFRNMNDRGRDTQYF
j_gene: TRBJ1-2; v_gene: TRBV4-1; abundance: NA; d_gene: NA; CDR3nt: TGCGCCAGCAGCCAAGAATCCCAGACTCCTAACTATGGCTACACCTTC; CDR3aa: CASSQESQTPNYGYTF
j_gene: TRBJ2-1; v_gene: TRBV11-2; abundance: NA; d_gene: TRBD2; CDR3nt: TGTGCCAGCAGCTTAATGTCCGCGGGGGGACGTGAGCAGTTCTTC; CDR3aa: CASSLMSAGGREQFF
j_gene: TRBJ2-1; v_gene: TRBV29-1; abundance: few; d_gene: TRBD2; CDR3nt: TGCAGCGCCAACCGAGCGGGGGGGAGTTACAATGAGCAGTTCTTC; CDR3aa: CSANRAGGSYNEQFF
j_gene: TRBJ2-7; v_gene: TRBV4-1; abundance: NA; d_gene: NA; CDR3nt: TGCGCCAGCAGCCAAGAAGGATTGGAGGGGGACAGGCAGTACTTC; CDR3aa: CASSQEGLEGDRQYF
j_gene: TRBJ1-6; v_gene: TRBV7-3; abundance: NA; d_gene: NA; CDR3nt: TGTGCCAGCAGCCCCGGGGGGGAGAATTCACCCCTCCACTTT; CDR3aa: CASSPGGENSPLHF
j_gene: TRBJ1-4; v_gene: TRBV4-2; abundance: NA; d_gene: TRBD1; CDR3nt: TGTGCCAGCGCCGAAAACCCGGGACAGGGGGCTGAAAAACTGTTTTTT; CDR3aa: CASAENPGQGAEKLFF
j_gene: TRBJ1-1; v_gene: TRBV6-5; abundance: NA; d_gene: TRBD1; CDR3nt: TGTGCCAGCAGTTTTTCGACAGGGATGAACACTGAAGCTTTCTTT; CDR3aa: CASSFSTGMNTEAFF
j_gene: TRBJ2-2; v_gene: TRBV14; abundance: NA; d_gene: NA; CDR3nt: TGTGCCAGCAGCCAAGTACTCCAGAACACCGGGGAGCTGTTTTTT; CDR3aa: CASSQVLQNTGELFF
j_gene: TRBJ1-1; v_gene: TRBV5-8; abundance: NA; d_gene: TRBD1; CDR3nt: TGTGCCAGCAACCCACAGGGGGGGGGCATGAACACTGAAGCTTTCTTT; CDR3aa: CASNPQGGGMNTEAFF
j_gene: TRBJ1-3; v_gene: TRBV7-6; abundance: NA; d_gene: NA; CDR3nt: TGTGCCAGCAGCCCCATGGGGCCCGGAAACACCATATATTTT; CDR3aa: CASSPMGPGNTIYF